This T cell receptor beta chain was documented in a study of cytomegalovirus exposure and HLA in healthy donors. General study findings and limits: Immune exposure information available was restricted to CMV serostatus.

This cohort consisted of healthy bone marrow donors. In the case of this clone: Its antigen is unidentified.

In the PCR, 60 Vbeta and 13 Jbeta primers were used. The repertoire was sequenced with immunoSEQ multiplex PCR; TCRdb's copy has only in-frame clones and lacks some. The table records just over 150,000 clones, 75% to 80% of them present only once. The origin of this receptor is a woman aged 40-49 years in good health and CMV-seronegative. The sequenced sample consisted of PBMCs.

The CDR3 sequence is CASSGGRGGYNEQFF. The CDR3 DNA reads TGCGCCAGCAGCGGGGGGCGGGGGGGATACAATGAGCAGTTCTTC. The chain recombines TRBV5-1 with TRBJ2-1, with TRBD2 matching over 9 bases. The germline V gene has CDR1 SGHRS and CDR2 YFSETQ. The CDR3 is made up of 15 amino acids. The ends lost 4 bases at V and 4 bases at J; junction bases unmatched: 6.